This T cell receptor beta chain emerged from a study of CD4+ T cells in melanoma. Concerning this clone itself: What it recognizes is unknown.

The data were produced by immunoSEQ multiplex PCR, yet TCRdb's version contains in-frame clones alone and is incomplete. The data show 10,000 to 13,000 clones, about three fifths seen once. Study observations and caveats: CD8+ T cell, macrophage and B cell function reportedly correlated with neoantigen-specific CD4+ T cells. Diverse differentiation states were reported for melanoma neoantigen-specific CD4+ T cells.

This CDR3 contains 11 residues. Trimming stripped 4 bases from V and 9 bases from J, with 10 bases between. CDR1 is SQVTM, CDR2 ANQGSEA, per germline. Sequencing was done on a sample of cells from a culture (not recorded whether cultured in vitro). The clonotype originates from a human donor with melanoma. The gene calls are TRBV29-1 and TRBJ1-5, with D tentatively TRBD1 (5 bases). The CDR3 DNA sequence: TGCAGCGTTGGGGGGATGGGGCCCCAGCATTTT. Translation: CSVGGMGPQHF.